This TCR beta chain was recorded in a study of blood T cell repertoires in COVID-19. For the study at large: Samples came from the United States, Italy and Spain, spanning acute and convalescent COVID-19. T cells, B-cell-depleted T cells, or PBMCs supplied cDNA or gDNA.

Study processing details: Quantification of nucleated cells was approximated via reference gene primer amplification. This table comes from immunoSEQ multiplex PCR, and its TCRdb copy is limited to in-frame clones, with some not included. For V, J and clone size, that table is used; D and trimming come from the DNA. Of approximately 94,000 clones listed, approximately 80% were seen once; the top ten hold over 10%. V lost 3 bases, J lost 8 bases, and 12 bases lay in between. Germline-derived CDR1 and CDR2 are SGHRS and YFSETQ. The CDR3 covers 14 residues. Material for sequencing was peripheral blood. The chain joins TRBV5-1 to TRBJ1-6; D uncertain. The receptor was derived from a man aged 45-60 years with active or convalescent COVID-19. For the CDR3, the DNA is TGCGCCAGCAGCTCGAGAGCAGAGGATTCACCCCTCCACTTT. Protein product: CASSSRAEDSPLHF. The whole variable domain, remainder taken from reference TRBV5-1 and TRBJ1-6, is KAGVTQTPRYLIKTRGQQVTLSCSPISGHRSVSWYQQTPGQGLQFLFEYFSETQRNKGNFPGRFSGRQFSNSRSEMNVSTLELGDSALYLCASSSRAEDSPLHFGNGTRLTVT.